Following are 30 T cell receptor beta chains from one sample sequenced in a study of regulatory T cells in long-lasting Graves disease. Noted time point: newly diagnosed GD, antithyroid drugs for less than 3 months. Researchers made the TCR library from RNA that was extracted from PBMCs. Arm-PCR of CDR3 regions and iRepertoire HTBI primers were used to build TCR beta libraries. Each CDR3 protein gets one entry after TCRdb re-called the multiplex PCR reads with MiXCR. Counted here are hundreds of thousands of distinct CDR3 sequences, roughly a sixth occurring once; the ten biggest clones make up approximately 25%. This sample was shared with a second study, whose subject was T cells in Graves' hyperthyroidism and ophthalmopathy.

The sample was peripheral blood mononuclear cells (PBMCs), taken at new diagnosis, from a patient treated with antithyroid drugs. These receptors were taken from a woman aged 35-60 years with Graves disease.

About this clonotype itself: One end of the junction varies from germline; a read error may be responsible. The rearrangement links TRBV3-1 to TRBJ2-1; D remains ambiguous. Germline CDR1 is LGHDT and CDR2 is YNNKEL (reference sequence). The CDR3 extends over 15 amino acids. This CDR3 reads CASSQGWLAYDEQFF. CDR3 nucleotide sequence: TGTGCCAGCAGCCAAGGATGGTTAGCCTACGATGAGCAGTTCTTC.

This clonotype occurred once. The junction differs from germline at one of its ends, possibly a read error. V usage is TRBV18 and J usage is TRBJ1-5, with a possible D match to TRBD1 (5 bases). Germline V CDR1 and CDR2: KGHSH, LQKENI. The length of the CDR3 is 14 residues. In DNA form, the CDR3 reads TGTGTCAGCTCGACTCAGGGTTCGGATCAGCCCCAGCATTTT. Protein sequence: CVSSTQGSDQPQHF.

This clonotype has at least ten counts. The rearrangement links TRBV6-1 to TRBJ1-6; 7 bases are a match to TRBD1. The CDR3 has 19 residues. J lost 0 bases, V lost 10 bases, and 18 bases had no gene match. Germline lookup yields CDR1 MNHNS and CDR2 SASEGT. The CDR3 DNA follows: TGTGCCACCCCTACCGGGACAGCAGGAGCCTACTCCTATAATTCACCCCTCCACTTT. Translated: CATPTGTAGAYSYNSPLHF.

This clonotype occurred a few times. The V and J genes are TRBV19 and TRBJ1-5; D is perhaps TRBD1 (5 bases). Germline V CDR1 and CDR2: LNHDA, SQIVND (reference sequence). V lost 4 bases, J lost 0 bases, and 10 bases lay in between. The CDR3 sequence is 15 residues long. For the CDR3, the DNA is TGTGCCAGTAGTACCTTTGGGGGTAGCAATCAGCCCCAGCATTTT. Amino acid sequence: CASSTFGGSNQPQHF. The full variable domain, completed using reference TRBV19 and TRBJ1-5, is DGGITQSPKYLFRKEGQNVTLSCEQNLNHDAMYWYRQDPGQGLRLIYYSQIVNDFQKGDIAEGYSVSREKKESFPLTVTSAQKNPTAFYLCASSTFGGSNQPQHFGDGTRLSIL.

This clonotype was seen only a few times. V and J are TRBV30 and TRBJ2-7; D not resolved. The V and J ends lost 0 bases and 2 bases respectively, with 8 bases between them. Per germline, CDR1 GTSNPN and CDR2 SVGIG (reference sequence). CDR3 length: 13 residues. CDR3 region: CAWSVSGPYEQYF. CDR3 nucleotides: TGTGCCTGGAGTGTTTCCGGCCCCTACGAGCAGTACTTC.

This clonotype showed up many times. This chain links TRBV5-1 with TRBJ2-7; D is undetermined. V lost 4 bases and J lost 3, with 14 bases in between. The germline CDR1 and CDR2 sequences are SGHRS and YFSETQ. CDR3 size: 14 residues. CDR3 sequence: CASSPVAQNYEQYF. In DNA, the CDR3 is TGCGCCAGCAGCCCCGTTGCACAGAACTACGAGCAGTACTTC.

There are many counts of this clonotype. The J gene is TRBJ1-5, the V gene TRBV10-3, with a weak D call TRBD1 (5 bases). The CDR3 extends over 13 amino acids. Germline CDR1 ENHRY, CDR2 SYGVKD. V lost 10 bases to trimming and J lost 7 bases, with 17 bases between them. Here the CDR3 DNA reads TGTGCCACCAGGTCGGGACCTGGACAGCCCCAGCATTTT. This sequence encodes CATRSGPGQPQHF.

This clonotype was observed many times. The CDR3, as DNA: TGTGCCAGCAGCCGGACCGGGACAGGCAATCAGCCCCAGCATTTT. It yields the protein CASSRTGTGNQPQHF. This sequence joins TRBV6-1 and TRBJ1-5; 7 nucleotides align to TRBD1. Germline V CDR1 and CDR2: MNHNS, SASEGT. The CDR3 consists of 15 residues. The ends lost 6 bases at V and 2 bases at J; junction bases unmatched: 7.

In its sample, this clonotype was seen many times. The chain employs TRBV12-3 or TRBV12-4 and TRBJ2-7; 7 bases agree with TRBD2. After removal of 7 bases from V and 5 bases from J, the junction contained 2 bases not matched to a gene. The CDR3 consists of 11 residues. DNA of the CDR3: TGTGCCAGCACCCGGGGGGACGAGCAGTACTTC. Translating it yields CASTRGDEQYF.

This clonotype was seen at least ten times. V and J are TRBV3-1 and TRBJ1-5; D gene uncertain. The CDR3 spans 15 residues. V lost 1 base and J 6 bases, leaving 13 bases between the germline ends. CDR1 and CDR2 from the germline V gene are LGHDT and YNNKEL (reference sequence). The CDR3 coding sequence is TGTGCCAGCAGCCAAGTTTACGAGGGAACTCAGCCCCAGCATTTT. Translation: CASSQVYEGTQPQHF.

This chain connects TRBV7-6 to TRBJ1-4; D not resolved. The CDR3 extends over 15 amino acids. Trimming stripped 2 bases from V and 7 bases from J, with 14 bases between. Germline V gives CDR1 SGHVS, CDR2 FNYEAQ. The CDR3 loop is CASSLLGVSGEKLFF. The CDR3 DNA sequence: TGTGCCAGCAGCTTACTTGGGGTGTCGGGTGAAAAACTGTTTTTT. The full variable domain, completed using reference TRBV7-6 and TRBJ1-4, is GAGVSQSPRYKVTKRGQDVALRCDPISGHVSLYWYRQALGQGPEFLTYFNYEAQQDKSGLPNDRFSAERPEGSISTLTIQRTEQRDSAMYRCASSLLGVSGEKLFFGSGTQLSVL.

This clonotype was counted ten times or more. The rearrangement joins TRBV19 to TRBJ1-5, with unresolved D. The germline V and J ends were trimmed by 1 base and 1 base, with 8 bases remaining between them. CDR3 length equals 15 residues. Germline V gene sequence: CDR1 LNHDA, CDR2 SQIVND (reference sequence). In DNA form, the CDR3 reads TGTGCCAGTAGTATAGGTCCGGGGAGCAATCAGCCCCAGCATTTT. It is translated as CASSIGPGSNQPQHF.

As to this clonotype: A read error may explain this, as a much larger clone is one base away. The chain couples TRBV4-1 to TRBJ1-1; unclear D gene. The CDR3 totals 14 residues. Trimming pared 2 bases from V and 4 bases from J, leaving 11 bases between. CDR1 is MGHRA and CDR2 is YSYEKL in the germline V gene. The CDR3 here is CASSQIDLSTEAFF. The CDR3 DNA sequence: TGCGCCAGCAGCCAAATAGACCTCAGCACTGAAGCTTTCTTT.

Only a few counts were recorded for this clonotype. V gene TRBV7-9 combines with J gene TRBJ2-3; TRBD1 might be the D (6 bases). Trimming took off 5 bases at V and 6 bases at J, with 18 bases between the two ends. CDR3 length: 15 residues. CDR1 is SEHNR, CDR2 FQNEAQ, per germline (reference sequence). CDR3 in amino acids: CASSPASMGADTQYF. CDR3 nucleotide sequence: TGTGCCAGCAGCCCCGCAAGTATGGGGGCGGATACGCAGTATTTT.

Concerning this clonotype itself: Since a much larger clone is just one base distant, this may be a read error. This chain links TRBV30 with TRBJ2-2; D might be TRBD1 (6 bases). The CDR3 consists of 17 residues. Per the germline V gene, CDR1 is GTSNPN and CDR2 is SVGIG (reference sequence). Trimming left V 1 base short and J 4 bases short, with 19 bases between. In nucleotides, the CDR3 is TGTGCCTGGAGTGGCTCCAGGATAGGGGGACGCACCGGGGAGCTGTTTTTT. It translates to CAWSGSRIGGRTGELFF.

This clonotype has just a few counts. The J gene is TRBJ1-4, the V gene TRBV24-1; D is possibly TRBD1 (6 bases). Per the germline V gene, CDR1 is KGHDR and CDR2 is SFDVKD. V lost 1 base and J lost 8, with 22 bases in between. CDR3 length: 18 amino acids. The CDR3 loop is CATSDFGRGGCLREKLFF. In DNA, the CDR3 is TGTGCCACCAGTGATTTTGGCAGGGGAGGGTGTTTACGGGAAAAACTGTTTTTT.

A few counts support this clonotype. The rearrangement links TRBV5-1 to TRBJ1-4; D is unclear. Trimming removed 0 bases at V and 5 bases at J, with 8 bases between. CDR1 and CDR2 from the germline V gene are SGHRS and YFSETQ. The CDR3 is 14 residues long. CDR3 region: CASSLDGINEKLFF. The CDR3 nucleotides read TGCGCCAGCAGCTTGGACGGGATAAATGAAAAACTGTTTTTT. Full variable domain (remainder filled in from reference TRBV5-1 and TRBJ1-4): KAGVTQTPRYLIKTRGQQVTLSCSPISGHRSVSWYQQTPGQGLQFLFEYFSETQRNKGNFPGRFSGRQFSNSRSEMNVSTLELGDSALYLCASSLDGINEKLFFGSGTQLSVL.

This clonotype was seen at least ten times. This rearrangement joins TRBV12-3 or TRBV12-4 to TRBJ1-1; no reliable D call. Trimming left V 7 bases short and J 6 bases short, with 15 bases between. The CDR3 runs to 13 residues. CDR3 in DNA: TGTGCCAGCACCTTCAGCAGGAGCGCTGAAGCTTTCTTT. It specifies CASTFSRSAEAFF.

Many counts were recorded for this clonotype. The chain carries TRBV11-3 and TRBJ1-2; D gene ambiguous. The CDR3 runs 14 residues. V was cut by 2 bases and J by 8 bases, with 15 bases left in between. Germline V gives CDR1 SGHNT, CDR2 YENEEA. For the CDR3, the DNA is TGTGCCAGCAGCTTACAGTTCGGGCAAGGAGGCTACACCTTC. It specifies CASSLQFGQGGYTF.

As regards this clonotype: A much larger clone is a single base away; this may be a read error. This chain uses TRBV6-9 with TRBJ1-1; the D is unclear. CDR1 MNHGY and CDR2 SVAAGI come from the germline V gene. The V end was cut by 4 bases, the J end by 4 bases, with 16 bases between. The CDR3 sequence is 15 residues long. DNA of the CDR3: TGTGCCAGCAGTTTGGAGAACGGCAGGAGCACTGAAGCTTTCTTT. It yields the protein CASSLENGRSTEAFF.

This clonotype was counted ten times or more. The chain employs TRBV30 and TRBJ1-2; 8 nucleotides match TRBD1. V shed 3 bases, J shed 12 bases, and the junction held 6 bases outside the gene matches. The germline V gene has CDR1 GTSNPN and CDR2 SVGIG (reference sequence). The CDR3 spans 11 residues. This chain's CDR3 is CAWSPGTGNTF. CDR3 DNA: TGTGCCTGGAGCCCCGGGACAGGAAACACCTTC.

This clonotype has just a few counts. The chain employs TRBV7-2 and TRBJ1-2; D not certain. Trimming took off 4 bases at V and 0 bases at J, with 12 bases between the two ends. The CDR3 extends over 15 amino acids. Germline assignment: CDR1 SGHTA and CDR2 FQGNSA. The CDR3 loop is CASSYGSTTNYGYTF. The CDR3, as DNA: TGTGCCAGCAGCTACGGCTCGACAACTAACTATGGCTACACCTTC.

This clonotype was detected many times. The chain has TRBV2 and TRBJ2-1; D is undetermined. Looked up from germline, CDR1 is SNHLY and CDR2 is FYNNEI. Trimming cost V 4 bases and J 0 bases, with 10 bases left between them. The CDR3 contains 15 residues. The CDR3 region has the DNA TGTGCCAGCAGTGTAGGACGGAGCTCCTACAATGAGCAGTTCTTC. Amino acids: CASSVGRSSYNEQFF.

This clonotype was recorded many times. This chain links TRBV6-1 with TRBJ1-1, with a possible D match to TRBD1 (5 bases). CDR1 MNHNS and CDR2 SASEGT come from the germline V gene. Trimming took 2 bases from V and 0 from J, leaving 13 bases between them. The CDR3 length is 16 residues. CDR3: CASSETQGYMNTEAFF. In nucleotides, the CDR3 is TGTGCCAGCAGTGAAACCCAGGGATACATGAACACTGAAGCTTTCTTT.

This clonotype occurred a few times. The junction shows a germline mismatch at one end, possibly a read error. The V and J genes are TRBV12-3 or TRBV12-4 and TRBJ1-1; possibly TRBD1 for D (6 bases). The CDR3 spans 13 residues. The CDR3 protein is CASSLETGHPRVF. DNA of the CDR3: TGTGCCAGCAGTTTAGAGACAGGCCATCCTCGCGTCTTT.

V gene TRBV4-2 combines with J gene TRBJ2-5; no firm D call. The CDR3 has 13 residues. V lost 1 base, J lost 5 bases, and 8 bases lay in between. Per the germline V gene, CDR1 is LGHNA and CDR2 is YNFKEQ. The CDR3 nucleotides read TGTGCCAGCAGCCAAGGTTCTTCGGAGACCCAGTACTTC. It is translated as CASSQGSSETQYF.

This clonotype was counted at least ten times. The chain employs TRBV7-9 and TRBJ2-1, with unresolved D. CDR1 and CDR2 from the germline V gene are SEHNR and FQNEAQ (reference sequence). With 1 base removed from V and 6 bases from J, the gap between germline ends came to 7 bases. The CDR3 consists of 13 residues. The CDR3 region has the DNA TGTGCCAGCAGCTTAGGGTCCGGCAATGAGCAGTTCTTC. Translated, it gives CASSLGSGNEQFF.

Only a few counts were recorded for this clonotype. V gene TRBV19 combines with J gene TRBJ2-2; TRBD2 matches at 7 bases. The CDR3 loop spans 16 amino acids. Germline V lookup: CDR1 LNHDA, CDR2 SQIVND (reference sequence). The ends lost 1 base at V and 3 bases at J; junction bases unmatched: 5. In DNA, the CDR3 is TGTGCCAGTAGTATAGCAGCGGGACTCTACACCGGGGAGCTGTTTTTT. It encodes CASSIAAGLYTGELFF. Looking up the rest from reference TRBV19 and TRBJ2-2 gives the full variable domain: DGGITQSPKYLFRKEGQNVTLSCEQNLNHDAMYWYRQDPGQGLRLIYYSQIVNDFQKGDIAEGYSVSREKKESFPLTVTSAQKNPTAFYLCASSIAAGLYTGELFFGEGSRLTVL.

This clonotype was seen at least ten times. V and J are TRBV2 and TRBJ1-4; D ambiguous. The CDR3 covers 13 residues. V was cut by 0 bases and J by 10 bases, with 9 bases left in between. Per the germline V gene, CDR1 is SNHLY and CDR2 is FYNNEI. As DNA, the CDR3 is TGTGCCAGCAGTGAAGCGCGGGGAGGAAAACTGTTTTTT. Translation gives CASSEARGGKLFF.

The chain employs TRBV10-3 and TRBJ1-1; D remains ambiguous. The CDR3 contains 12 residues. The germline V gene has CDR1 ENHRY and CDR2 SYGVKD. Trimming took 8 bases from V and 7 from J, leaving 14 bases between them. CDR3 sequence reads: CAIGNSGDEAFF. CDR3 nucleotide sequence: TGTGCCATCGGGAACAGTGGGGATGAAGCTTTCTTT.